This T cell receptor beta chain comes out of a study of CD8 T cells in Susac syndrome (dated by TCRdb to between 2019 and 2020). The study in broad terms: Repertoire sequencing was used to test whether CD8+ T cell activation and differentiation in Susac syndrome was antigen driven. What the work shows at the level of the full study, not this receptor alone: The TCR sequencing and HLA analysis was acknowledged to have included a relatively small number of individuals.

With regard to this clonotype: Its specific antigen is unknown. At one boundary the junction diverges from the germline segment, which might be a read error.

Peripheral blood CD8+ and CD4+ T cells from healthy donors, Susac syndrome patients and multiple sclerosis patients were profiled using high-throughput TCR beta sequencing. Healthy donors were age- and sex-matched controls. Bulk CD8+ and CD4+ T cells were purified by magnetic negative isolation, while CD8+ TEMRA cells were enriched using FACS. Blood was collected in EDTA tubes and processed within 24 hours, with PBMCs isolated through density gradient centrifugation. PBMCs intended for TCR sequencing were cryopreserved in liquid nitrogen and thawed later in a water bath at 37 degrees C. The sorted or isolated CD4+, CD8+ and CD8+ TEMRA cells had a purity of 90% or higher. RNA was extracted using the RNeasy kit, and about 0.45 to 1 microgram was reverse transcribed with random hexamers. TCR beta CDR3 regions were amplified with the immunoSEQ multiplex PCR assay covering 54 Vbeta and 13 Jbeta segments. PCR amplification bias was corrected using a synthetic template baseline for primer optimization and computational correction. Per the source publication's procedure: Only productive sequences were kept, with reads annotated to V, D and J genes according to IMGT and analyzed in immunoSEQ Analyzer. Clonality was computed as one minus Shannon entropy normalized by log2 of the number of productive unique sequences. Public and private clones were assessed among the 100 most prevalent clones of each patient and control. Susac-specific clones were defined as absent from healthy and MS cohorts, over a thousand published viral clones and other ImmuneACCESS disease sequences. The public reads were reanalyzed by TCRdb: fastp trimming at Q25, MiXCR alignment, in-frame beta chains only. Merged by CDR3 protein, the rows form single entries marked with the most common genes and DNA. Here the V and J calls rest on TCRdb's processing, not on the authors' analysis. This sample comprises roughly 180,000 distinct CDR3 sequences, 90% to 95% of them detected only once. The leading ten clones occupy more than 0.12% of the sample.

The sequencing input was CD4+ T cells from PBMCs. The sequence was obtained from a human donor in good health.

CDR3 protein: CASSPAGVQETQYF. The DNA reads as follows: TGTGCTAGCAGCCCTGCAGGGGTCCAAGAGACCCAGTACTTC. Rearrangement joined TRBV7-7 to TRBJ2-5; TRBD1 is possibly the D segment (6 matching bases). The CDR1 and CDR2 encoded by the germline V gene (reference sequence) are SSHAT and FNYEAQ. The CDR3 holds 14 amino acids from the cysteine to the phenylalanine. This entry keeps only the CDR3 DNA: 42 bases, framed from base 1. Joined to the reference TRBV7-7 and TRBJ2-5 proteins, this CDR3 gives the full variable domain: GAGVSQSPRYKVTKRGQDVTLRCDPISSHATLYWYQQALGQGPEFLTYFNYEAQPDKSGLPSDRFSAERPEGSISTLTIQRTEQRDSAMYRCASSPAGVQETQYFGPGTRLLVL.